This T cell receptor (beta chain) was captured in a study of Tregs in tolerant kidney transplant recipients (dated by TCRdb to between 2018 and 2021). In terms of the full investigation: The transplants used related donors along with nonmyeloablative bone marrow transplantation, and in the human trials mixed chimerism was transient. The study applied TCRbeta sequencing to find donor-specific regulatory T cells before combined kidney and bone marrow transplantation and then followed those same cells after transplant.

General conclusions and limits of the study: Expanding Tregs with activated donor B cells appeared to identify the most biologically relevant and donor-specific TCRbeta repertoire. The study was limited by small patient numbers, and the findings need validation in larger populations and under other immunosuppression protocols. For some patients the PCR primers changed over time, which made it impossible to compare the samples from those patients at the nucleotide level. Biological reproducibility was not directly addressed, though technical replication error appeared minimal. In tolerant patients, donor-specific Tregs expanded more than Tregs overall, which suggests antigen-driven rather than nonspecific expansion.

From V the trimming removes 6 bases and from J it removes 7 bases, while the gene matches leave 8 bases of the junction unaccounted for. The CDR3 runs 15 residues from the cysteine to the phenylalanine. Only CDR3 DNA remains: 45 bases, in frame from the first base. Looking up the germline V gene yields CDR1 KGHSH and CDR2 LQKENI. For TCRbeta CDR3 sequencing, genomic DNA was extracted from sorted cells using the QIAGEN DNeasy Blood and Tissue Kit. High-throughput TCRbeta CDR3 sequencing was carried out commercially through immunoSEQ, with PCR amplification with bias correction and internal controls included. In the authors' own workflow: Unique productive TCRbeta sequences were defined by CDR3 nucleotide sequence where primers matched, and otherwise by CDR3 amino acid sequence together with Vbeta and Jbeta genes. To correct for sorting error, sequences found in more than one sorted population at a frequency ratio of 2:1 or less were discarded, and the remaining shared sequences were assigned to the population with the higher frequency. A sequence was defined as donor-reactive if the sequence was expanded at least 5-fold in CFSE-low cells compared with unstimulated cells and had a frequency of at least 0.01% in CFSE-low cells. Repertoire divergence was quantified by Jensen-Shannon divergence calculated from the top 100 TCRbeta sequences ranked by frequency. When a sample had multiple sequencing runs, each run was corrected for sorting error separately and the runs were then pooled. TCRdb mirrors the immuneACCESS table, restricted to in-frame sequences. Some clones are absent from its copies; in checked studies, under half trace to an unresolved V gene, and the reason for the others is unknown. V, J and clone size are those of that table, while D and trimming were read from the DNA. The sample contains about 69,000 clones, about 88% of them found a single time. The top ten constitute more than 0.35% of the sample.

As concerns this clone: The antigen it recognizes is unknown. No base qualities exist here, and no much larger clone lies one base off it.

The time point tag for this specimen amounts to: blood sample drawn before combined kidney and bone marrow transplant. Thawed PBMCs were FACS-sorted into unstimulated Tregs (CD4+CD25+CD127-), CD4+ non-Tregs (CD4+CD25-), CD4 cells and CD8 cells. Several combined kidney and bone marrow transplant recipients from the ITN036ST trial were included as patients, and samples were available only from these trial subjects. Healthy control blood was processed to PBMCs by Ficoll density gradient and cryopreserved, and patient PBMCs were collected before and after transplant. Recombination linked TRBV18 to TRBJ2-1; the junction holds 11 bases that match TRBD2. The source is a human donor who received a combined kidney and bone marrow transplant. Sequences were derived from CD4+ T cells from blood, sampled before the transplant. The CDR3 reads CASSRALAGENEQFF. The DNA reads TGTGCCAGCTCCCGGGCACTAGCGGGAGAGAATGAGCAGTTCTTC.